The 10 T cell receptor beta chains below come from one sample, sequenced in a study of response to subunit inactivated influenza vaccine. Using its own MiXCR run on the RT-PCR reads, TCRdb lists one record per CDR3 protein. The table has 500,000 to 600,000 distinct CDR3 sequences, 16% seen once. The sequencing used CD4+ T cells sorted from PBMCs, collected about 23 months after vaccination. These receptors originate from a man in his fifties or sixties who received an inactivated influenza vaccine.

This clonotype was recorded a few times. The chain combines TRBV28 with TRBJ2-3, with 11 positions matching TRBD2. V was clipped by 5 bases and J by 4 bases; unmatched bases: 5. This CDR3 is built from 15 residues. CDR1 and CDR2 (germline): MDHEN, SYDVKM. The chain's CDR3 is CASSRLAGYADTQYF. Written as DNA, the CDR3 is TGTGCCAGCAGTCGACTAGCGGGATACGCAGATACGCAGTATTTT.

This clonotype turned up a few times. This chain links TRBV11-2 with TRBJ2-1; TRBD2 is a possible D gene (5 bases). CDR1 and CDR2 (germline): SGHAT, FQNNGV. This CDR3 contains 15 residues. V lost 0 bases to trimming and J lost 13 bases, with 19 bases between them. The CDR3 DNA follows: TGTGCCAGCAGCTTAGACGGAACTCGCGGGCCGAACCAGTTCTTC. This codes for CASSLDGTRGPNQFF.

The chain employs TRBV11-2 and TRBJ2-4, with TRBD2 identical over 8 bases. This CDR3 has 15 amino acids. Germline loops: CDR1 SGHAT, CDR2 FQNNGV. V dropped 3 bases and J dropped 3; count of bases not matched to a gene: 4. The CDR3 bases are TGTGCCAGCAGCTTCGGACTAGCAGACAAAAACATTCAGTACTTC. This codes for CASSFGLADKNIQYF.

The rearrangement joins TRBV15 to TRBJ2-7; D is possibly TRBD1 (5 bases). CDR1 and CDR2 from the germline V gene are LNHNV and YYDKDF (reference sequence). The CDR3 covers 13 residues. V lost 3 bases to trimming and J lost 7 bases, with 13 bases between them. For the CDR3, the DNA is TGTGCCACCAGCAGGGGCAGGGTGGGGGAGCAGTACTTC. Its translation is CATSRGRVGEQYF.

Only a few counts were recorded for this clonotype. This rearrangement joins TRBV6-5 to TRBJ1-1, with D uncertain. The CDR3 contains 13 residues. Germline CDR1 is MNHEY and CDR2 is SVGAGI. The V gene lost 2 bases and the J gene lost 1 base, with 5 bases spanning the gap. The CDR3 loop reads CASSYTRNTEAFF. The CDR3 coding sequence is TGTGCCAGCAGTTACACGAGGAACACTGAAGCTTTCTTT.

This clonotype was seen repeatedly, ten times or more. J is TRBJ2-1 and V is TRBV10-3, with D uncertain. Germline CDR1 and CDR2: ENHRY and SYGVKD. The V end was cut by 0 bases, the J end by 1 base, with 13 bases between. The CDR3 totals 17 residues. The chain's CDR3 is CAISESGRAGSYNEQFF. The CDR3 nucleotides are TGTGCCATCAGTGAGTCGGGAAGGGCAGGTTCCTACAATGAGCAGTTCTTC.

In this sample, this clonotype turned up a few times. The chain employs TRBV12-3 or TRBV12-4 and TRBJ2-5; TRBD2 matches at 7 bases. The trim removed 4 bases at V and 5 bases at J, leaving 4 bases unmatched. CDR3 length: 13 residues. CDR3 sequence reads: CASSWTSEETQYF. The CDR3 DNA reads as TGTGCCAGCAGTTGGACTAGTGAGGAGACCCAGTACTTC.

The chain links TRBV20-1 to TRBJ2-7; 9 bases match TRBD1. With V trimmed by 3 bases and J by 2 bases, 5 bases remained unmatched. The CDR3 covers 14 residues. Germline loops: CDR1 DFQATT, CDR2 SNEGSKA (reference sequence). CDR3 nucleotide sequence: TGCAGTGCTAGGCCTGGACAGGGGACCTACGAGCAGTACTTC. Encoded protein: CSARPGQGTYEQYF.

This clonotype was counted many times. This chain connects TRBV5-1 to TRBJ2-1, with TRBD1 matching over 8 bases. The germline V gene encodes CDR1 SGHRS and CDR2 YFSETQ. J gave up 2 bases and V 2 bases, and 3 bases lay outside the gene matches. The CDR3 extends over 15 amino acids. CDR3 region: CASSLVTGAYNEQFF. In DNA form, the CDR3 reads TGCGCCAGCAGCTTAGTGACAGGGGCCTACAATGAGCAGTTCTTC. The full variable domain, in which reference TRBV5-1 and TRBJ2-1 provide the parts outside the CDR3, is KAGVTQTPRYLIKTRGQQVTLSCSPISGHRSVSWYQQTPGQGLQFLFEYFSETQRNKGNFPGRFSGRQFSNSRSEMNVSTLELGDSALYLCASSLVTGAYNEQFFGPGTRLTVL.

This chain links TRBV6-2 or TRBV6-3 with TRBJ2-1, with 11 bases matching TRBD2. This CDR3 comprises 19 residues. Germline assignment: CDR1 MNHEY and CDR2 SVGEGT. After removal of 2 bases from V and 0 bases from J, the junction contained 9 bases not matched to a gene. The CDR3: CASSYGLAGGRSSYNEQFF. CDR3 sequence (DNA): TGTGCCAGCAGTTACGGGCTAGCGGGGGGAAGGAGCTCCTACAATGAGCAGTTCTTC.